This TCR beta chain stems from a study of blood T cell repertoires in COVID-19. Study at large: Spain, Italy and the United States supplied samples that represented acute and convalescent COVID-19.

Sequencing was performed with immunoSEQ multiplex PCR; in TCRdb, only in-frame clones are kept and a portion is missing. The top ten hold roughly 12% of the sample, which has some 220,000 clones, about 84% seen once. This TCR derives from a human donor in a cohort sampled during active COVID-19. Material: peripheral blood.

The CDR3 DNA reads TGTGCCAGCAGTTACAGGCTAGCGGGGAACAATGAGCAGTTCTTC. Translated, it gives CASSYRLAGNNEQFF. The rearrangement joins TRBV6-5 to TRBJ2-1; TRBD2 matches at 9 bases. CDR1 and CDR2 from the germline V gene are MNHEY and SVGAGI. V trimming: 2 bases; J trimming: 5 bases; junction bases outside the gene matches: 4. The CDR3 has 15 residues.